This is a list of T cell receptor beta chains from one sample in a study of cytomegalovirus exposure and HLA in healthy donors. Only in-frame clones appear in the TCRdb table, and some are missing; sequencing was by immunoSEQ multiplex PCR. This sample has about 73,000 clones; approximately 95% occur once, and the top ten carry 3% to 4%. Sequences were obtained from PBMCs. Receptor source: a man in his late teens or twenties in good health and CMV-seronegative. Each CDR3 is given without its conserved first and last residue. Clone size appears in some rows only: once, few, many, or a class for an expanded clone.

v_gene	j_gene	abundance	CDR3aa
TRBV4-2	TRBJ1-2	NA	ASSRGTPTEGYT
TRBV16	TRBJ2-1	NA	ASSLTSGGINEQF
TRBV5-1	TRBJ2-7	once	ASTQGREQY
TRBV6-1	TRBJ2-1	once	ASKLAESYNEQF
TRBV9	TRBJ2-3	NA	ASSFLLAGGTDTQY
TRBV7-9	TRBJ1-3	once	ASSPTGLSGNTIY
TRBV2	TRBJ1-5	once	ASSGRDRVNQPQH
TRBV11-2	TRBJ1-1	NA	ASSLLPTGANTEAF
TRBV7-9	TRBJ2-7	NA	ASSPTQGAPTYEQY
TRBV29-1	TRBJ1-2	few	SVTRGYT
TRBV19	TRBJ1-1	NA	ASTKDRANTEAF
TRBV7-2	TRBJ2-1	NA	ASSLDHRGSGF
TRBV2	TRBJ1-1	NA	ASRPYSNTEAF
TRBV19	TRBJ2-5	NA	ASSIGTTRYETQY
TRBV27	TRBJ2-7	NA	ASSSGQGISYEQY
TRBV9	TRBJ1-5	NA	ASSVSGNYQPQH
TRBV4-3	TRBJ1-1	NA	ASSQATNTEAF
TRBV7-2	TRBJ2-7	NA	ASSYSGGPYEQY
TRBV14	TRBJ1-3	NA	ASSPHKVSGNTIY
TRBV5-4	TRBJ2-2	NA	ASSLVSGPANTGELF
TRBV7-9	TRBJ2-5	NA	ASSLDRAVETQY
TRBV19	TRBJ1-1	NA	ASRKQGENTEAF